A single T cell receptor (beta chain) is shown here with its context. The antigen remains undetermined. This specimen comes from a study of T-cell memory formation after mild COVID-19. Study outcomes and limitations: CM and EM subsets held most contracting CD4+ clones; EMRA held CD8+ ones.

TCRdb ran MiXCR on the 5' RACE reads and lists one entry per CDR3 protein. The data hold roughly 610,000 distinct CDR3 sequences, with roughly 17% observed a single time. V was trimmed by 0 bases and J by 4 bases, leaving 18 bases between them. CDR3 length equals 17 residues. CDR1 and CDR2 (germline): LGHNA, YSLEER. Input material: PBMCs or a T cell subset sorted from them (not recorded which). The receptor was isolated from an adult woman who had mild COVID-19 (a few samples of this study predate the infection). Cell type and time point are not known. V and J are TRBV4-3 and TRBJ1-2; D is ambiguous. The CDR3 DNA is TGCGCCAGCAGCCAAGAGTTCTCCCATCGGGGATTCTATGGCTACACCTTC. It codes for CASSQEFSHRGFYGYTF.